Listed here is a single TCR beta chain. Method: immunoSEQ multiplex PCR; TCRdb's copy keeps in-frame clones and lacks some. This table holds around 240,000 clones, around 88% found once. The CDR3 covers 13 residues. CDR1 MNHEY and CDR2 SMNVEV come from the germline V gene (reference sequence). Trimming shortened V by 6 bases and J by 8 bases, and 16 bases separated the two germline ends. The source of the sample is a study of blood T cell repertoires in COVID-19. The chain couples TRBV27 to TRBJ1-2, with D unclear. This clonotype was obtained from a woman aged 30 to 39 who had recovered from COVID-19. Sequencing input: peripheral blood. CDR3: CASRVGSAGGYTF. The CDR3 DNA reads TGTGCCAGCAGGGTGGGATCGGCGGGAGGCTACACCTTC.